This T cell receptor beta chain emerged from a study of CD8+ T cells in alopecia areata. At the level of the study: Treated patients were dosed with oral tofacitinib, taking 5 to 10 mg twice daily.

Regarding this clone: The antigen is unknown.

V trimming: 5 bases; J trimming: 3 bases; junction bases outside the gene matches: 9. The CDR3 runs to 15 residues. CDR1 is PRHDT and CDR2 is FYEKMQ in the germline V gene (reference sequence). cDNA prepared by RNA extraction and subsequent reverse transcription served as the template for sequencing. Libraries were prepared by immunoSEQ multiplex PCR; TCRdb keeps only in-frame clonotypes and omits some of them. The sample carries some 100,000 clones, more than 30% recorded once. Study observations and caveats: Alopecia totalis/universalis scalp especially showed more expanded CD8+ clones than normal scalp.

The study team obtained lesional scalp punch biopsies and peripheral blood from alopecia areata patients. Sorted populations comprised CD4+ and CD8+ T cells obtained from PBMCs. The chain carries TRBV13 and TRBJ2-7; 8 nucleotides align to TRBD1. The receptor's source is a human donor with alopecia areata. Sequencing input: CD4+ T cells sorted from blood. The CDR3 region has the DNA TGTGCCAGCAGCCGGCACGGGACAGGAAACTACGAGCAGTACTTC. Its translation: CASSRHGTGNYEQYF.